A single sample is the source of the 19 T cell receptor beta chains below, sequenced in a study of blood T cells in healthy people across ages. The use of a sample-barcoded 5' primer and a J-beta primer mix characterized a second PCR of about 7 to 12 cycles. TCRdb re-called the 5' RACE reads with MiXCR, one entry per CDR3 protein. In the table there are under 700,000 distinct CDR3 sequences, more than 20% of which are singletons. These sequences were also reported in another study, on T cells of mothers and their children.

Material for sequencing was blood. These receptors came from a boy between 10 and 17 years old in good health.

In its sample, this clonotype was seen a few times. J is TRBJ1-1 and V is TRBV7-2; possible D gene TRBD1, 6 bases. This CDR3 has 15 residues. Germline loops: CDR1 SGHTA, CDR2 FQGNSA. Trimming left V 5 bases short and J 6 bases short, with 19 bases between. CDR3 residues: CASSTGFRGFAEAFF. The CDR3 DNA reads TGTGCCAGCAGCACCGGTTTCAGGGGTTTTGCTGAAGCTTTCTTT.

In DNA form, the CDR3 reads TGCAGCGTTGATGCCGGACTTAGCACAGATACGCAGTATTTT. Amino acids: CSVDAGLSTDTQYF. The rearrangement links TRBV29-1 to TRBJ2-3; the D gene is possibly TRBD2 (5 bases). This CDR3 comprises 14 residues. Germline V gene data show CDR1 as SQVTM and CDR2 as ANQGSEA. The germline V and J ends were trimmed by 3 bases and 0 bases, with 10 bases remaining between them.

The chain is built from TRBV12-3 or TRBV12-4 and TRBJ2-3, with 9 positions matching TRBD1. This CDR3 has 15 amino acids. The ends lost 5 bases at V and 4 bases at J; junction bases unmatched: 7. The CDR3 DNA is TGTGCCAGCAGTCTATCGGGACAGGGATCAGATACGCAGTATTTT. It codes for CASSLSGQGSDTQYF.

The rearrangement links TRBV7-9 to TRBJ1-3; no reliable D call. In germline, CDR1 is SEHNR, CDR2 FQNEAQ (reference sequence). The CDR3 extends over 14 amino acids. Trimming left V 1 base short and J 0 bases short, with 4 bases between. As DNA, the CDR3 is TGTGCCAGCAGCTTAGTTGACTCTGGAAACACCATATATTTT. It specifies CASSLVDSGNTIYF.

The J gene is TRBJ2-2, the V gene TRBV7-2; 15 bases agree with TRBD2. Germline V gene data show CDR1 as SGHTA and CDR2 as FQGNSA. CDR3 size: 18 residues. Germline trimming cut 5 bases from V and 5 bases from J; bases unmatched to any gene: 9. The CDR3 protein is CASSLGLAGGHLTGELFF. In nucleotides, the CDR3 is TGTGCCAGCAGCCTTGGACTAGCGGGAGGGCATCTGACCGGGGAGCTGTTTTTT.

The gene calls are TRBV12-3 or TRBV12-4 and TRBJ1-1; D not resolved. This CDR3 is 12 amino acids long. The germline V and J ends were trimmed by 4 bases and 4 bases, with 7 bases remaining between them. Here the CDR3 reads CASSWGVTEAFF. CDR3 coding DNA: TGTGCCAGCAGTTGGGGAGTCACTGAAGCTTTCTTT.

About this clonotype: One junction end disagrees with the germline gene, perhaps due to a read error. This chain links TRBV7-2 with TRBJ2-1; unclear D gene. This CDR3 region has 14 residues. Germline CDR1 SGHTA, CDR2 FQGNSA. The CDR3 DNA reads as TGTGCCAGCAGCTTACCCCACTCCGACAATGAGCAGTTCTTC. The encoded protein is CASSLPHSDNEQFF.

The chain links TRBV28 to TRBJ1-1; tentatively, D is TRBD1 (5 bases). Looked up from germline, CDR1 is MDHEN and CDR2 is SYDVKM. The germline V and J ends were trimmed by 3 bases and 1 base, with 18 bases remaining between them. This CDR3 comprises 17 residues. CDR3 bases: TGTGCCAGCAGTTTCCCCCGGGGGGAAGTGGAGAACACTGAAGCTTTCTTT. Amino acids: CASSFPRGEVENTEAFF.

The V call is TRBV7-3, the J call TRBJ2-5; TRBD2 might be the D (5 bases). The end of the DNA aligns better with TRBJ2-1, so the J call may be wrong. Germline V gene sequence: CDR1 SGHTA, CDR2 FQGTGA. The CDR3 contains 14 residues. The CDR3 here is CASSLTNGGNEQFF. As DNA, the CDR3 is TGTGCCAGCAGCTTAACGAATGGAGGAAATGAGCAGTTCTTC.

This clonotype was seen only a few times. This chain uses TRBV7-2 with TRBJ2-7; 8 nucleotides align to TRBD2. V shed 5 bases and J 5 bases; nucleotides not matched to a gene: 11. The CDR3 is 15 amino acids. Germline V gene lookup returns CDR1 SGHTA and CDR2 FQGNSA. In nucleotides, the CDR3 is TGTGCCAGCAGCCGACGGCGGGGGGACATCGACGAGCAGTACTTC. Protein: CASSRRRGDIDEQYF.

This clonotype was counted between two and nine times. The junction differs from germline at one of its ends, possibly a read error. This chain's CDR3 is CASSRRLNEQFF. The CDR3 region has the DNA TGTGCTAGCAGCCGACGTTTAAATGAGCAGTTCTTC. The J gene is TRBJ2-7, the V gene TRBV7-7, with D uncertain. TRBJ2-1 explains the end of the DNA better; the J call may be wrong. The CDR3 spans 12 residues. The germline V gene has CDR1 SSHAT and CDR2 FNYEAQ (reference sequence).

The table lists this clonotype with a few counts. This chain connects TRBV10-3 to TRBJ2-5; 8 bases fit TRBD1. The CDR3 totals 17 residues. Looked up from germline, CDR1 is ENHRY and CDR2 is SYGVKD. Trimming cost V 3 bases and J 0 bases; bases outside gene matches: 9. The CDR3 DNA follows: TGTGCCATCAGTGACCCTAGGACAGGGCGCTACCAAGAGACCCAGTACTTC. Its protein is CAISDPRTGRYQETQYF.

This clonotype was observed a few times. The CDR3 reads CASRGQGAYEGYTF. DNA of the CDR3: TGTGCCAGCAGAGGACAGGGGGCTTACGAGGGCTACACCTTC. The chain couples TRBV27 to TRBJ1-2, with 11 nucleotides matching TRBD1. The CDR3 has 14 residues. The germline V gene encodes CDR1 MNHEY and CDR2 SMNVEV (reference sequence). V dropped 6 bases and J dropped 8; count of bases not matched to a gene: 8.

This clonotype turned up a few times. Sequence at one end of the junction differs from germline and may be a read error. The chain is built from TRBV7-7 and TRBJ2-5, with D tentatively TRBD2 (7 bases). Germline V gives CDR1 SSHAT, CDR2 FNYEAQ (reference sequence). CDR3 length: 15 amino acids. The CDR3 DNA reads TGTGCTAGCAGCTTAGCAGAGGGGGGGGGAGAGACCCAGTACTTC. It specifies CASSLAEGGGETQYF. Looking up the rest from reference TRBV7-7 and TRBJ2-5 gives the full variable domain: GAGVSQSPRYKVTKRGQDVTLRCDPISSHATLYWYQQALGQGPEFLTYFNYEAQPDKSGLPSDRFSAERPEGSISTLTIQRTEQRDSAMYRCASSLAEGGGETQYFGPGTRLLVL.

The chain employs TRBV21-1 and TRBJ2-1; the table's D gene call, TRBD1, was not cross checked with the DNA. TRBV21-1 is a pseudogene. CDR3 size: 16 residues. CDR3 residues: CASSPRTTRTLNEQFF. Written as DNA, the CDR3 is TGTGCCAGCAGCCCAAGGACAACCCGAACACTGAATGAGCAGTTCTTC.

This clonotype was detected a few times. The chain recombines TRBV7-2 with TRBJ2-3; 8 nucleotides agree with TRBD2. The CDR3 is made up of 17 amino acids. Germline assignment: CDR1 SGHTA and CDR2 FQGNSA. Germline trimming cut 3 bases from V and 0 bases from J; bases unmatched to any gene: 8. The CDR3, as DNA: TGTGCCAGCAGCTTTGTGGCGGGGGGCCTAAGCACAGATACGCAGTATTTT. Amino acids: CASSFVAGGLSTDTQYF. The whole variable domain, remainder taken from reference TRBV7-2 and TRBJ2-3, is GAGVSQSPSNKVTEKGKDVELRCDPISGHTALYWYRQSLGQGLEFLIYFQGNSAPDKSGLPSDRFSAERTGGSVSTLTIQRTQQEDSAVYLCASSFVAGGLSTDTQYFGPGTRLTVL.

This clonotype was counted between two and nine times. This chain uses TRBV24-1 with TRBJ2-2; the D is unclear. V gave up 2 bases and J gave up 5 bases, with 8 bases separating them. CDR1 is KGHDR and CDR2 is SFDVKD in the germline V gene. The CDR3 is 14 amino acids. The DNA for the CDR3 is TGTGCCACCAGTGATTACGAGCAAACCGGGGAGCTGTTTTTT. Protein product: CATSDYEQTGELFF.

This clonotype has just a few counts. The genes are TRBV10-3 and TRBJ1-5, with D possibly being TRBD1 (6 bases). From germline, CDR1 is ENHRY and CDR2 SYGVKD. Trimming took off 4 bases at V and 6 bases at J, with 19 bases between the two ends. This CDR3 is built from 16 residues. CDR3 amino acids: CAISAGKGERGQPQHF. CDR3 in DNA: TGTGCCATCAGTGCCGGGAAGGGGGAAAGGGGTCAGCCCCAGCATTTT.

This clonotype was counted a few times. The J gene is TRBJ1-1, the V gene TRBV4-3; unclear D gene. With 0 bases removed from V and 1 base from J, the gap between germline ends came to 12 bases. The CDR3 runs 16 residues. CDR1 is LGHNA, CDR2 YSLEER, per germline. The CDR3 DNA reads TGCGCCAGCAGCCAAGATCCCCAACAGTCGAACACTGAAGCTTTCTTT. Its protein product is CASSQDPQQSNTEAFF.